Sequencing of this T cell receptor beta chain was carried out in a study of response to subunit inactivated influenza vaccine. General study results and limits: Authors suggested each seasonal flu vaccination may recruit only limited numbers of new T cells.

This clonotype was seen many times. The antigen remains undetermined. There are 13 residues in the CDR3. Germline V gene sequence: CDR1 LGHNA, CDR2 YNFKEQ. V was clipped by 4 bases and J by 1 base, with 5 bases between them. In TCRdb, the RT-PCR reads were re-called with MiXCR into one record per CDR3 protein. Of approximately 530,000 distinct CDR3 sequences in the sample, approximately 7.7% were seen once. This receptor was taken from a man between 50 and 75 years old who received an inactivated influenza vaccine. V usage is TRBV4-2 and J usage is TRBJ1-5; D remains unclear. The sequenced sample was PBMCs from blood, obtained around 25 months after vaccination. The CDR3 sequence: CASSPTSNQPQHF. The CDR3 DNA follows: TGTGCCAGCAGCCCCACCAGCAATCAGCCCCAGCATTTT.